The rows below give T cell receptor beta chains drawn from one sample of a study of shared clonotypes between healthy human individuals. Profiled with immunoSEQ multiplex PCR; TCRdb holds only in-frame clones, not every one. The repertoire has some 1 million clones, around 76% of them found once; the top ten carry approximately 1.5%. The sequencing sample was made of memory CD4+ T cells sorted from blood. The receptor source for this set is a man aged 18 to 35 in good health. Both conserved end residues are part of each CDR3. Fields, in order: V gene, clone size, D gene, J gene, CDR3 DNA, CDR3 protein. D genes are given only for firm matches. Clone size appears in some rows only: once, few, many, or a class for an expanded clone.

TRBV2	NA	NA	TRBJ1-5	TGTGCCAGCAGTGGGGTTGGAGGGTCTAGCAATCAGCCCCAGCATTTT	CASSGVGGSSNQPQHF
TRBV28	NA	TRBD1	TRBJ1-5	TGTGCCAGCAGACCTACAGGGGGCGGAAATCAGCCCCAGCATTTT	CASRPTGGGNQPQHF
TRBV2	NA	NA	TRBJ1-3	TGTGCCAGCATTTATCAGGGAGGGGACACCATATATTTT	CASIYQGGDTIYF
TRBV28	NA	NA	TRBJ2-3	TGTGCCAGCAGTTCGTATAAGCGGGGCACAGATACGCAGTATTTT	CASSSYKRGTDTQYF
TRBV5-6	NA	TRBD2	TRBJ2-1	TGTGCCAGCAGCTCCGCGACTAGCGGGTCCTACAATGAGCAGTTCTTC	CASSSATSGSYNEQFF
TRBV6-5	once	TRBD2	TRBJ2-7	TGTGCCAGCAGTTACTCGAAACTAGCGGGGCCCTACGAGCAGTACTTC	CASSYSKLAGPYEQYF
TRBV2	NA	NA	TRBJ2-7	TGTGCCAGCAGTATGAAACAGGGATTCCACGAGCAGTACTTC	CASSMKQGFHEQYF
TRBV18	few	NA	TRBJ2-7	TGTGCCAGCTCTTCAGGGAGAAGCTCCTACGAGCAGTACTTC	CASSSGRSSYEQYF
TRBV5-4	NA	NA	TRBJ1-2	TGTGCCAGCAGCTTGGAGCCCCAGGGTGGCTACACCTTC	CASSLEPQGGYTF
TRBV4-1	NA	NA	TRBJ1-4	TGCGCCAGCAGCCAATCGACACCTAATGAAAAACTGTTTTTT	CASSQSTPNEKLFF
TRBV7-7	once	NA	TRBJ2-6	TGTGCTAGCAGCATATCTGGGGCCAACGTCCTGACTTTC	CASSISGANVLTF
TRBV5-1	NA	NA	TRBJ2-7	TGCGCCAGCAGCTTGGGTACAATCGACTACGAGCAGTACTTC	CASSLGTIDYEQYF
TRBV5-4	NA	NA	TRBJ2-7	TGTGCCAGCAGCTTCGCCCGGGAAGAGAACGAGCAGTACTTC	CASSFAREENEQYF
TRBV7-3	NA	NA	TRBJ2-6	TGTGCCAGCACCCGCCCTGGGGCCAACGTCCTGACTTTC	CASTRPGANVLTF
TRBV7-2	NA	NA	TRBJ2-2	TGTGCCAGCAGCCAGACGTTTGGCACCGGGGAGCTGTTTTTT	CASSQTFGTGELFF
TRBV2	NA	TRBD2	TRBJ2-3	TGTGCCAGCAGTGAAATACTAGCGGGAGGCACAGATACGCAGTATTTT	CASSEILAGGTDTQYF
TRBV29-1	NA	TRBD1	TRBJ2-7	TGCAGCGTTCGTCAGGGACAGGGATCCTACGAGCAGTACTTC	CSVRQGQGSYEQYF
TRBV6-5	NA	NA	TRBJ2-7	TGTGCCAGCAGCTACCAGGGCTACTCCTACGAGCAGTACTTC	CASSYQGYSYEQYF
TRBV7-8	NA	TRBD2	TRBJ2-1	TGTGCCAGCATCCGTAGCGGGCCAAACAATGAGCAGTTCTTC	CASIRSGPNNEQFF
TRBV5-4	once	NA	TRBJ2-1	TGTGCCAGCAGCTTGATGCTTGCGGGAACATGGGGCAATGAGCAGTTCTTC	CASSLMLAGTWGNEQFF
TRBV6-5	NA	TRBD2	TRBJ2-1	TGTGCCAGCAGCTTCGGGAGGGGGTCCTACAATGAGCAGTTCTTC	CASSFGRGSYNEQFF
TRBV5-1	NA	NA	TRBJ2-7	TGCGCCAGCAGCTCAGGTGGGGGCGGTTACGAGCAGTACTTC	CASSSGGGGYEQYF
TRBV14	NA	NA	TRBJ1-4	TGTGCCAGCAGCCAAGGTCTGGGGACAATTAATGAAAAACTGTTTTTT	CASSQGLGTINEKLFF
TRBV25-1	NA	TRBD1	TRBJ1-2	TGTGCCACCGCGGGACAGCCTAACTATGGCTACACCTTC	CATAGQPNYGYTF
TRBV2	NA	NA	TRBJ1-1	TGTGCCAGCAGTGAAAGAGGGGGTGGTGAAGCTTTCTTT	CASSERGGGEAFF
TRBV7-8	NA	TRBD1	TRBJ1-4	TGTGCCAGCAGCTTAGGAGGACAGGGTAATGAAAAACTGTTTTTT	CASSLGGQGNEKLFF
TRBV7-2	NA	TRBD2	TRBJ2-5	TGTGCCAGCAGCCCGGGCCAGCGGGGACTTATTCAAGAGACCCAGTACTTC	CASSPGQRGLIQETQYF
TRBV11-2	NA	TRBD2	TRBJ2-1	TGTGCCAGCAGCCAGCCGGGACTAGCGGGAGCTATTGAGCAGTTCTTC	CASSQPGLAGAIEQFF
TRBV7-9	NA	NA	TRBJ1-1	TGTGCCAGCGGGGGTGCATTGGGGACTGAAGCTTTCTTT	CASGGALGTEAFF
TRBV7-9	few	NA	TRBJ1-6	TGTGCCAGCAGCTTCGCAGGGAACTCACCCCTCCACTTT	CASSFAGNSPLHF
TRBV28	NA	NA	TRBJ1-2	TGTGCCACCAAACGCGGGAACTATGGCTACACCTTC	CATKRGNYGYTF
TRBV7-2	NA	NA	TRBJ2-3	TGTGCCAGCAGCTCCTCGTGGGGGCGGCCCGATACGCAGTATTTT	CASSSSWGRPDTQYF
TRBV4-1	once	NA	TRBJ1-6	TGCGCCAGCAGCCAAGAGGGGGAGGTAACCTATAATTCACCCCTCCACTTT	CASSQEGEVTYNSPLHF
TRBV18	NA	NA	TRBJ1-5	TGTGCCAGCTCACCGAAAAACAGTTATCAGCCCCAGCATTTT	CASSPKNSYQPQHF
TRBV5-1	NA	TRBD1	TRBJ1-4	TGCGCCAGCAGCTTGGGGGACAGGGGCGGACACGAAAAACTGTTTTTT	CASSLGDRGGHEKLFF
TRBV5-6	few	NA	TRBJ2-1	TGTGCCAGCAGCTTGTTTGACAGATACAATGAGCAGTTCTTC	CASSLFDRYNEQFF
TRBV5-1	NA	NA	TRBJ2-2	TGCGCCAGCAGCCGGGGTAACACCGGGGAGCTGTTTTTT	CASSRGNTGELFF
TRBV6-5	few	TRBD1	TRBJ1-1	TGTGCCAGCAGTCGACAGGGAAGGGAAGCTTTCTTT	CASSRQGREAFF
TRBV7-9	NA	TRBD1	TRBJ1-3	TGTGCCAGCAGCTTAACCGGGACAGGTATTAGAAACACCATATATTTT	CASSLTGTGIRNTIYF
TRBV5-6	once	NA	TRBJ2-7	TGTGCCAGCAGTCTTCCGGGAGTTGCCACCTACGAGCAGTACTTC	CASSLPGVATYEQYF
TRBV30	few	TRBD2	TRBJ2-1	TGTGCCTGGAGGACTAGCGGGAGTTTTACTGAGCAGTTCTTC	CAWRTSGSFTEQFF
TRBV6-5	few	NA	TRBJ1-1	TGTGCCAGCAGTTACTCGAGAATCAGGACTGAAGCTTTCTTT	CASSYSRIRTEAFF
TRBV6-4	NA	NA	TRBJ2-3	TGTGCCAGCAGTCCCTCGACTCGGGGGCAGGGCACAGATACGCAGTATTTT	CASSPSTRGQGTDTQYF
TRBV2	NA	NA	TRBJ1-1	TGTGCCAGCAGTGGCATGGACAGCCGTCGTGGCACTGAAGCTTTCTTT	CASSGMDSRRGTEAFF
TRBV5-1	once	NA	TRBJ2-1	TGCGCCAGCAGCTTGGAGTCGGGAGGGGGCCGCTCCTACAATGAGCAGTTCTTC	CASSLESGGGRSYNEQFF
TRBV30	NA	NA	TRBJ2-5	TGTGCCTGGAGTGTACGTGGGGGGGAGACCCAGTACTTC	CAWSVRGGETQYF
TRBV14	NA	NA	TRBJ1-6	TGTGCCAGCAGCCAAGATTCCAACGGACGGCCCATCCACTTT	CASSQDSNGRPIHF
TRBV6-6	once	NA	TRBJ2-2	TGTGCCAGCAACCACCCAACGAACACCGGGGAGCTGTTTTTT	CASNHPTNTGELFF
TRBV5-1	few	NA	TRBJ1-3	TGCGCCAGCAGCCCCTCTTCGTTAAGGGACTCTGGAAACACCATATATTTT	CASSPSSLRDSGNTIYF
TRBV5-6	NA	TRBD2	TRBJ2-1	TGTGCCAGCAGCTTGATTTATAGCGGGAGGGCCATATACAATGAGCAGTTCTTC	CASSLIYSGRAIYNEQFF
TRBV2	once	TRBD1	TRBJ2-7	TGTGCCTCCTCCAGGGACAGGGGGGGCTCCTACGAGCAGTACTTC	CASSRDRGGSYEQYF